This TCR beta chain comes out of a study of OX40 agonist ivuxolimab in advanced cancers. Study context: Clinicians treated patients with ivuxolimab, an agonistic anti-OX40 (CD134) antibody. Dose-escalation patients' cancers were hepatocellular carcinoma, melanoma, renal cell or head and neck cancer. Partial responses occurred in Three dose-escalation patients, one with hepatocellular carcinoma and two with cutaneous melanoma. Regarding the study as a whole: CD4+ T cells averaged fewer expanded clones than CD8+ T cells.

Notes on this clone: Its antigen is unknown.

With 5 bases removed from V and 8 bases from J, the gap between germline ends came to 17 bases. This CDR3 spans 14 amino acids. Germline V gene lookup returns CDR1 SGHNT and CDR2 YENEEA. Profiling relied on immunoSEQ multiplex PCR, and the TCRdb table lists in-frame clones only, not all of them. The sample has some 97,000 clones; approximately 90% are singletons. The receptor was isolated from an adult with an advanced solid tumor such as melanoma, head and neck, liver or kidney cancer. The material was CD4+ or CD8+ T cells sorted from blood, obtained in a trial of the OX40 agonist ivuxolimab. The chain is built from TRBV11-3 and TRBJ2-3; TRBD2 might be the D (5 bases). The CDR3, as DNA: TGTGCCAGCAGCCCGAGCGGAGCGTCGGGTACGCAGTATTTT. It is translated as CASSPSGASGTQYF. The whole variable domain, filled in from reference TRBV11-3 and TRBJ2-3, reads EAGVVQSPRYKIIEKKQPVAFWCNPISGHNTLYWYLQNLGQGPELLIRYENEEAVDDSQLPKDRFSAERLKGVDSTLKIQPAELGDSAVYLCASSPSGASGTQYFGPGTRLTVL.